This TCR beta chain is from a study of regulatory and conventional T cells in RAG deficiency. For the study at large: Hypomorphic RAG mutations in CID or atypical SCID frequently accompany autoimmunity. The study's findings and limits: Omenn patients showed >80% Treg-Tconv overlap and shorter CDR3 lengths. Compared with controls, unique Treg TCR beta sequences dropped approximately 100-fold in Omenn syndrome and CID/AS. RAG-deficient patients showed markedly lower Shannon entropy and higher Simpson indices than control T-cell subsets.

The CDR3 covers 13 residues. Trimming took 0 bases from V and 0 from J, leaving 2 bases between them. CDR1 is SGDLS, CDR2 YYNGEE, per germline. The table came from immunoSEQ multiplex PCR; TCRdb's copy has only in-frame clones and leaves some out. Among about 5,700 clones listed, 85% to 95% were seen once. Only one count was recorded for this clone. Antigen: not known. This sequence originates from a human donor with RAG deficiency presenting as severe combined immunodeficiency. Sequencing used CD8+ T cells sorted from blood. This sequence joins TRBV9 and TRBJ2-3; no definite D call. The CDR3 here is CASSVVSTDTQYF. CDR3 DNA sequence: TGTGCCAGCAGCGTAGTTAGCACAGATACGCAGTATTTT.